This TCR beta chain was sequenced for a study of blood T cell repertoires in COVID-19. Study-wide context: From the United States, Italy and Spain came samples of acute and convalescent COVID-19. In each case, the material was cDNA or gDNA derived from T cells, B-cell-depleted T cells, or PBMCs.

The table came from immunoSEQ multiplex PCR; TCRdb's copy has only in-frame clones and leaves some out. The table records about 200,000 clones, 75% to 85% of them present only once. V was shortened by 4 bases and J by 1 base, with 7 bases between the two germline ends. CDR3 length: 13 residues. The V gene's germline CDR1 is SGHDN and CDR2 FVKESK. This clonotype was sampled from a woman aged 80 or older with COVID-19, enrolled during active disease. V and J are TRBV14 and TRBJ1-1; D gene unclear. The sequenced sample consisted of peripheral blood. CDR3 protein: CASSRGENTEAFF. The CDR3 bases are TGTGCCAGCAGCCGAGGAGAGAACACTGAAGCTTTCTTT.